This entry describes one T cell receptor beta chain. This record belongs to a study of blood T cell repertoires in COVID-19. Study as a whole: The study drew acute and convalescent COVID-19 samples from the United States, Italy and Spain. The analysed material was cDNA or gDNA that came from T cells, B-cell-depleted T cells, or PBMCs.

This CDR3 has 14 amino acids. Per germline, CDR1 SGHTA and CDR2 FQGTGA. V lost 2 bases to trimming and J lost 5 bases, with 11 bases between them. Cohort 3 recovery required two negative PCRs, clearance, or symptom resolution. Original methodology: Cell counts per sample came from amplifying reference gene primers. Generated by immunoSEQ multiplex PCR, the TCRdb table keeps only in-frame clones and is missing some. V and J calls and clone size are given by that table; D and trimming were obtained from the DNA. The sample carries some 340,000 clones, around 83% recorded once. This chain uses TRBV7-3 with TRBJ2-3; weak D call: TRBD1 (6 bases). The clonotype comes from a woman aged 45-65 years who had recovered from COVID-19. Sequencing used PBMCs or T cells enriched from blood (not recorded which). The DNA for the CDR3 is TGTGCCAGCAGCTTATCAGGGGCCGGAGATACGCAGTATTTT. This encodes CASSLSGAGDTQYF.